This TCR beta chain is drawn from a study of spatial heterogeneity in lung cancer. Study summary: Each time, sequencing found more beta-chain sequences than alpha-chain sequences.

Time point specified: sample taken at primary tumor resection. Unsorted tumor, nontumor lung tissue or cryopreserved PBMC supplied the whole RNA. Patients with untreated early-stage non-small cell lung cancer, numbering approximately 70, were the donors. Study results and caveats: At resection, ubiquitous expanded tumor TCRs appeared in blood more than at follow-up.

This clonotype was recorded a few times. Its matching antigen is unknown. Trimming took off 8 bases at V and 5 bases at J, with 15 bases between the two ends. Germline V CDR1 and CDR2: SQVTM, ANQGSEA. The CDR3 loop spans 12 amino acids. Unique molecular identifiers, one per molecule, were present on every TCR cDNA molecule. MiXCR was run by TCRdb on the 5' RACE reads, yielding one entry per CDR3 protein. The sample records fewer than 55,000 distinct CDR3 sequences, about 7.4% being singletons. The V and J genes are TRBV29-1 and TRBJ2-5, with D perhaps assigned TRBD1 or TRBD2 (6 bases each). This sequence originates from a female donor with early-stage non-small cell lung cancer. The sequenced sample was PBMCs, obtained at surgery. CDR3 region: CSTQTGGETQYF. The CDR3 DNA reads TGCAGCACTCAGACAGGAGGGGAGACCCAGTACTTC.